The 10 T cell receptor beta chains given below trace back to one sample, sequenced in a study of blood T cell repertoires in COVID-19. Some clones are missing from TCRdb's copy, which holds only in-frame ones; the method was immunoSEQ multiplex PCR. The sample consists of just under 350,000 clones, 80% to 90% of them appearing once. The sample taken for sequencing was peripheral blood. The receptors shown here come from a man younger than 45 with active or convalescent COVID-19.

This chain joins TRBV19 and TRBJ2-5; no clear D gene. V lost 8 bases to trimming and J lost 5 bases, with 15 bases between them. Germline V gene data show CDR1 as LNHDA and CDR2 as SQIVND (reference sequence). The CDR3 runs 13 residues. In DNA form, the CDR3 reads TGTGCCAGTTCAGCGATTTTGATGGAGACCCAGTACTTC. Translation gives CASSAILMETQYF.

The chain couples TRBV28 to TRBJ2-3; possibly TRBD2 for D (6 bases). CDR3 length: 15 residues. Germline CDR1 MDHEN, CDR2 SYDVKM. Trimming shortened V by 2 bases and J by 0 bases, and 9 bases separated the two germline ends. The CDR3 region is CASSLLATSTDTQYF. The CDR3 DNA is TGTGCCAGCAGTTTACTAGCGACTAGCACAGATACGCAGTATTTT.

The chain uses TRBV15 and TRBJ1-1; 8 nucleotides line up with TRBD1. Per germline, CDR1 LNHNV and CDR2 YYDKDF (reference sequence). The CDR3 consists of 15 residues. With 2 bases clipped from V and 5 bases from J, the junction kept 7 bases outside the gene matches. The CDR3 bases are TGTGCCACCAGCAGACGACAGGGGTCGGCGACTGAAGCTTTCTTT. It codes for CATSRRQGSATEAFF.

This chain joins TRBV9 and TRBJ1-3; D gene unclear. Germline loops: CDR1 SGDLS, CDR2 YYNGEE. Trimming removed 2 bases from V and 4 bases from J, with 10 bases in between. CDR3 length equals 14 residues. The CDR3 is CASSVHGVGNTIYF. The DNA of the CDR3 is TGTGCCAGCAGCGTCCACGGGGTGGGAAACACCATATATTTT.

The V gene is TRBV7-2, the J gene TRBJ2-2, with D possibly being TRBD2 (5 bases). V lost 5 bases and J lost 4, with 14 bases in between. The CDR3 loop spans 15 amino acids. The germline V gene encodes CDR1 SGHTA and CDR2 FQGNSA. The CDR3: CASSLRRTFTGELFF. In DNA, the CDR3 is TGTGCCAGCAGCCTAAGACGGACTTTCACCGGGGAGCTGTTTTTT.

The sample holds a few counts of this clone. The chain joins TRBV6-5 to TRBJ2-1, with a tentative D call TRBD1 (7 bases). There are 15 residues in the CDR3. Deletions cut 9 bases from V and 5 bases from J, with 20 bases between. Germline V lookup: CDR1 MNHEY, CDR2 SVGAGI. The CDR3 here is CASETRGGQDNEQFF. The CDR3 DNA follows: TGTGCCAGTGAGACTAGGGGTGGACAGGACAATGAGCAGTTCTTC.

This rearrangement joins TRBV7-2 to TRBJ2-7; 10 nucleotides line up with TRBD2. The CDR3 is made up of 17 amino acids. V shed 0 bases, J shed 5 bases, and the junction held 10 bases outside the gene matches. Per germline, CDR1 SGHTA and CDR2 FQGNSA. In DNA, the CDR3 is TGTGCCAGCAGCTTAGCCGTAAGCCTAGCGGGAGTTAACGAGCAGTACTTC. This translates into CASSLAVSLAGVNEQYF.

The DNA of the CDR3 is TGTGCCAGCAGCCCAGGGGCGAAGGCCAGTGAAAAACTGTTTTTT. Amino acid sequence: CASSPGAKASEKLFF. The genes are TRBV4-2 and TRBJ1-4, with D maybe TRBD1 (6 bases). V shed 4 bases and J shed 7 bases, with 16 bases lying between them. Per the germline V gene, CDR1 is LGHNA and CDR2 is YNFKEQ. This CDR3 region has 15 residues.

Details on this clone: Compared with germline, one end of the junction differs, possibly owing to a read error. The V gene is TRBV6-5, the J gene TRBJ1-6; 7 bases align to TRBD1. This CDR3 is built from 15 residues. Germline V gives CDR1 MNHEY, CDR2 SVGAGI. CDR3 residues: CASTNRGFYNSPPHF. The CDR3 nucleotides are TGTGCCAGCACTAACAGGGGTTTTTATAATTCACCCCCCCACTTT.

This clone has just a few counts. The V call is TRBV6-4, the J call TRBJ2-1, with unresolved D. CDR3 length: 13 residues. The germline gives CDR1 MRHNA, CDR2 SNTAGT. The ends were cut back, 3 bases at V and 7 bases at J, with 10 bases in the middle. This CDR3 reads CASSDTLENEQFF. CDR3 DNA sequence: TGTGCCAGCAGTGATACTCTAGAGAATGAGCAGTTCTTC.